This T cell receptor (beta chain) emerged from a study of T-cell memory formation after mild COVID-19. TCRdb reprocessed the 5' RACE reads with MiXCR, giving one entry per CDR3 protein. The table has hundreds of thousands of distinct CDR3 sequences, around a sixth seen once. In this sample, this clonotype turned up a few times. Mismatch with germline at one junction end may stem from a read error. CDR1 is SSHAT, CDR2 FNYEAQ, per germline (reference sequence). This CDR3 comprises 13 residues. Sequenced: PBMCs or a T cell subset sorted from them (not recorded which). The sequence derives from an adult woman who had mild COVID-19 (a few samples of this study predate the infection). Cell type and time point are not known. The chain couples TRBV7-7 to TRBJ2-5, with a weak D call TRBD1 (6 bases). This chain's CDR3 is CASSLEGRGTQYF. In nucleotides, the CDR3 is TGTGCTAGCAGCTTAGAAGGCAGGGGGACCCAGTACTTC.